These T cell receptor beta chains were read from a single sample in a study of T cell responses to AZD1222 COVID-19 vaccine. Measured with immunoSEQ multiplex PCR; TCRdb has only the in-frame clones, and not every one. The table shows roughly 130,000 clones, with 80% to 95% occurring only once. The sequencing used peripheral blood, collected 28 days after the second AZD1222 dose. These receptors all stem from an adult who received the AZD1222 COVID-19 vaccine. The CDR3 runs from the conserved cysteine through the conserved F or W. Each record gives: V gene, clone size, J gene, D gene, CDR3 length, CDR3 protein, CDR3 DNA. A D gene is named only where the DNA matches it firmly. Only part of the rows carry a size: once, few, many, or a class if the clone is expanded.

>TRBV12-3/TRBV12-4|-|TRBJ2-7|-|13
CASSFGSPYEQYF
TGTGCCAGCAGTTTTGGGAGCCCCTACGAGCAGTACTTC
>TRBV12-3/TRBV12-4|-|TRBJ2-7|-|13
CASSFKGSYEQYF
TGTGCCAGCAGTTTCAAGGGATCGTACGAGCAGTACTTC
>TRBV7-2|-|TRBJ2-5|TRBD2|16
CASSLRLAGGGETQYF
TGTGCCAGCAGCTTAAGACTAGCGGGAGGCGGAGAGACCCAGTACTTC
>TRBV19|once|TRBJ2-5|-|13
CASSIRGWETQYF
TGTGCCAGTAGTATAAGGGGCTGGGAGACCCAGTACTTC
>TRBV5-5|-|TRBJ2-3|-|18
CASSDQGKTDLTADTQYF
TGTGCCAGCAGTGATCAGGGGAAAACGGACCTGACCGCAGATACGCAGTATTTT
>TRBV5-1|few|TRBJ2-7|-|13
CASSSAVSYEQYF
TGCGCCAGCAGCTCGGCCGTCTCCTACGAGCAGTACTTC
>TRBV5-4|-|TRBJ2-1|TRBD2|15
CASSLGSGRVGEQFF
TGTGCCAGCAGCTTGGGAAGCGGGAGGGTCGGTGAGCAGTTCTTC
>TRBV7-3|-|TRBJ1-4|-|15
CASSPGGSPNEKLFF
TGTGCCAGCAGCCCGGGGGGGAGCCCTAATGAAAAACTGTTTTTT
>TRBV2|-|TRBJ2-4|-|13
CASRQSVKNIQYF
TGTGCCAGCAGGCAGTCCGTCAAAAACATTCAGTACTTC
>TRBV7-2|-|TRBJ1-1|-|14
CASSLGPMNTEAFF
TGTGCCAGCAGCTTGGGACCCATGAACACTGAAGCTTTCTTT
>TRBV7-3|-|TRBJ2-7|-|15
CASSLEGAPFYEQYF
TGTGCCAGCAGCCTGGAGGGCGCCCCCTTTTACGAGCAGTACTTC
>TRBV25-1|-|TRBJ2-3|-|16
CASSDWGGARTDTQYF
TGTGCCAGCAGTGACTGGGGCGGGGCTCGGACAGATACGCAGTATTTT
>TRBV27|once|TRBJ2-2|-|12
CASSLGPGELFF
TGTGCCAGCAGTTTAGGACCCGGGGAGCTGTTTTTT
>TRBV6-5|-|TRBJ1-6|TRBD1|15
CASSETGQENSPLHF
TGTGCCAGCAGCGAGACAGGGCAGGAAAATTCACCCCTCCACTTT
>TRBV2|-|TRBJ2-1|TRBD2|16
CASSDAGLAGRVEQFF
TGTGCCAGCAGTGACGCGGGACTAGCGGGACGGGTTGAGCAGTTCTTC
>TRBV7-9|once|TRBJ2-3|TRBD2|13
CASRGTSTQAQYF
TGTGCCAGCCGCGGGACTAGCACCCAGGCGCAGTATTTT
>TRBV7-9|-|TRBJ2-7|TRBD2|16
CASSSSERGPPYEQYF
TGTGCCAGCAGTTCCTCCGAGCGGGGGCCTCCCTACGAGCAGTACTTC
>TRBV3-1/TRBV3-2|-|TRBJ1-1|-|11
CASSQTTEAFF
TGTGCCAGCAGCCAGACCACTGAAGCTTTCTTT
>TRBV9|-|TRBJ2-2|TRBD2|15
CASSFSGGNTGELFF
TGTGCCAGCAGCTTTAGCGGGGGGAACACCGGGGAGCTGTTTTTT
>TRBV7-3|once|TRBJ2-3|-|17
CASSLRGSVSRTDTQYF
TGTGCCAGCAGCTTAAGGGGAAGCGTTTCCCGCACAGATACGCAGTATTTT
>TRBV14|-|TRBJ2-1|-|13
CASSQDQAYEQFF
TGTGCCAGCAGCCAAGATCAGGCATATGAGCAGTTCTTC
>TRBV3-1/TRBV3-2|-|TRBJ2-3|TRBD2|15
CASSQPSGGVDTQYF
TGTGCCAGCAGCCAACCCAGCGGGGGAGTAGATACGCAGTATTTT
>TRBV7-6|-|TRBJ1-5|-|15
CASSLSAGGGQPQHF
TGTGCCAGCAGCCTATCAGCTGGGGGCGGACAGCCCCAGCATTTT
>TRBV9|-|TRBJ2-1|-|11
CASSPSREQFF
TGTGCCAGCAGCCCGTCGCGTGAGCAGTTCTTC
>TRBV9|-|TRBJ2-7|TRBD2|15
CASSPASGVGYEQYF
TGTGCCAGCAGCCCCGCTAGCGGGGTAGGGTACGAGCAGTACTTC
>TRBV7-2|-|TRBJ1-1|-|12
CASSRDNLEAFF
TGTGCCAGCAGCCGGGACAACCTTGAAGCTTTCTTT
>TRBV19|-|TRBJ1-3|-|13
CASTTISGNTIYF
TGTGCCAGTACCACTATCTCTGGAAACACCATATATTTT
>TRBV29-1|-|TRBJ2-2|-|13
CSVEGENTGELFF
TGCAGCGTTGAAGGGGAGAACACCGGGGAGCTGTTTTTT
>TRBV5-5|-|TRBJ1-2|-|17
CASSWGTGSETNYGYTF
TGTGCCAGCAGCTGGGGAACAGGGTCAGAGACTAACTATGGCTACACCTTC
>TRBV28|-|TRBJ1-2|TRBD1|13
CASSLNRGFGYTF
TGTGCCAGCAGTCTTAACAGGGGTTTTGGCTACACCTTC
>TRBV5-1|-|TRBJ1-5|-|13
CASSNGGDQPQHF
TGCGCCAGCAGCAACGGAGGGGATCAGCCCCAGCATTTT
>TRBV4-1|-|TRBJ1-4|-|16
CASSQVPTGRNEKLFF
TGCGCCAGCAGCCAAGTTCCGACAGGCCGTAATGAAAAACTGTTTTTT
>TRBV24-1|-|TRBJ2-3|TRBD2|17
CATSDFTVAGRTDTQYF
TGTGCCACCAGTGATTTTACGGTAGCGGGACGCACAGATACGCAGTATTTT
>TRBV7-9|-|TRBJ1-1|-|13
CASSEAGITEAFF
TGTGCCAGCAGCGAAGCTGGGATCACTGAAGCTTTCTTT
>TRBV7-2|-|TRBJ2-1|TRBD2|17
CASSYATSGSSYNEQFF
TGTGCCAGCAGCTATGCCACTAGCGGGAGCTCCTACAATGAGCAGTTCTTC
>TRBV5-1|-|TRBJ2-7|TRBD1|14
CASRRDRENYEQYF
TGCGCCAGCCGCCGGGACAGGGAAAACTACGAGCAGTACTTC
>TRBV7-2|-|TRBJ1-1|TRBD1|17
CASSWKRGTGGRTEAFF
TGTGCCAGCAGCTGGAAGAGGGGGACAGGGGGCAGGACTGAAGCTTTCTTT
>TRBV7-3|-|TRBJ2-1|TRBD2|16
CASSLKGLAWGNEQFF
TGTGCCAGCAGCTTGAAAGGACTAGCGTGGGGCAATGAGCAGTTCTTC
>TRBV2|-|TRBJ1-2|-|12
CASKRTNYGYTF
TGTGCCAGCAAACGGACTAACTATGGCTACACCTTC
>TRBV4-1|-|TRBJ2-3|-|14
CASSQGVATDTQYF
TGCGCCAGCAGCCAAGGGGTAGCCACAGATACGCAGTATTTT